Shown below are 18 T cell receptor beta chains from a single sample sequenced in a study of early stage breast cancer tumors. The data were produced by immunoSEQ multiplex PCR, yet TCRdb's version contains in-frame clones alone and is incomplete. The sample holds fewer than 1,900 clones, roughly 80% seen once. Source material: normal breast tissue next to the tumor. These receptors were taken from a person aged 50-59 years with breast cancer.

Only one count was recorded for this clone. The V and J genes are TRBV11-3 and TRBJ2-1, with D perhaps matching TRBD2 (6 bases). The V end lost 1 base, the J end lost 5 bases, and 12 bases lay between the germline ends. Per the germline V gene, CDR1 is SGHNT and CDR2 is YENEEA. This CDR3 comprises 15 residues. CDR3 coding DNA: TGTGCCAGCAGCTTAGTCCGGGAGCTACACAATGAGCAGTTCTTC. The encoded protein is CASSLVRELHNEQFF. The whole variable domain, filled in from reference TRBV11-3 and TRBJ2-1, reads EAGVVQSPRYKIIEKKQPVAFWCNPISGHNTLYWYLQNLGQGPELLIRYENEEAVDDSQLPKDRFSAERLKGVDSTLKIQPAELGDSAVYLCASSLVRELHNEQFFGPGTRLTVL.

This clone occurred a few times. The V call is TRBV5-5, the J call TRBJ1-4, with TRBD1 matching 8 bases. The CDR3 has 15 residues. Germline CDR1 is SGHKS and CDR2 is YYEKEE (reference sequence). Germline trimming cut 1 base from V and 7 bases from J; bases unmatched to any gene: 6. CDR3 DNA sequence: TGTGCCAGCAGCTTGCAGGGGGCCGGCCCTGAAAAACTGTTTTTT. Translated: CASSLQGAGPEKLFF.

The chain links TRBV9 to TRBJ2-5, with TRBD2 matching 15 bases. V gave up 0 bases and J gave up 5 bases; unmatched junction bases: 8. The CDR3 has 18 residues. The V gene's germline CDR1 is SGDLS and CDR2 YYNGEE. The CDR3 DNA reads as TGTGCCAGCAGCGTAGAGGGACTAGCGGGAGGATCGAGGGAGACCCAGTACTTC. Translating it yields CASSVEGLAGGSRETQYF.

CDR3 DNA sequence: TGTGCCAGCAGCTTGGTTCTAGCGGGGTACAATGAGCAGTTCTTC. As protein: CASSLVLAGYNEQFF. The V gene is TRBV5-8, the J gene TRBJ2-1; 9 bases map to TRBD2. With 0 bases clipped from V and 4 bases from J, the junction kept 2 bases outside the gene matches. This CDR3 region has 15 residues. CDR1 and CDR2 (germline): SGHTS, YDEGEE. Combining the CDR3 with reference TRBV5-8 and TRBJ2-1 gives the whole variable domain EAGVTQSPTHLIKTRGQQATLRCSPISGHTSVYWYQQALGLGLQFLLWYDEGEERNRGNFPPRFSGRQFPNYSSELNVNALELEDSALYLCASSLVLAGYNEQFFGPGTRLTVL.

V and J are TRBV14 and TRBJ2-7; TRBD1 is a possible D gene (6 bases). CDR1 SGHDN and CDR2 FVKESK come from the germline V gene. This CDR3 has 17 amino acids. Trimming removed 0 bases at V and 4 bases at J, with 19 bases between. The CDR3 sequence is CASSQENRLTGHYEQYF. The CDR3 DNA is TGTGCCAGCAGCCAAGAAAATCGGTTGACGGGACATTACGAGCAGTACTTC.

The genes are TRBV2 and TRBJ2-5; D is perhaps TRBD1 or TRBD2 (5 bases each). V lost 2 bases and J lost 4, with 11 bases in between. Germline CDR1 reads SNHLY; CDR2 reads FYNNEI. The CDR3 has 14 amino acids. The CDR3, as DNA: TGTGCCAGCAGTGAATCACCGAGGGGAGAGACCCAGTACTTC. This translates into CASSESPRGETQYF.

The CDR3 sequence: CASSLQGATNEKLFF. The CDR3, as DNA: TGTGCCAGCAGCTTACAGGGGGCGACTAATGAAAAACTGTTTTTT. This chain uses TRBV11-3 with TRBJ1-4, with 8 bases lining up with TRBD1. J was trimmed by 2 bases and V by 2 bases; bases with no gene match: 1. The germline V gene has CDR1 SGHNT and CDR2 YENEEA. This CDR3 comprises 15 residues.

The chain carries TRBV28 and TRBJ1-2, with TRBD1 identical over 11 bases. The CDR3 has 14 amino acids. The trim removed 6 bases at V and 6 bases at J, leaving 6 bases unmatched. Germline values: CDR1 MDHEN, CDR2 SYDVKM. The CDR3 loop is CASSRDRGKDGYTF. The DNA for the CDR3 is TGTGCCAGCAGCCGGGACAGGGGGAAGGATGGCTACACCTTC.

This sequence joins TRBV9 and TRBJ2-5; D is ambiguous. CDR3 size: 14 residues. Germline V gives CDR1 SGDLS, CDR2 YYNGEE. V was pared by 3 bases and J by 1 base, with 10 bases between. CDR3 nucleotide sequence: TGTGCCAGCAGCGAGACGGCGGTCCAAGAGACCCAGTACTTC. It encodes CASSETAVQETQYF.

The chain carries TRBV6-1 and TRBJ2-7; D is unresolved. The ends were cut back, 7 bases at V and 4 bases at J, with 8 bases in the middle. The germline V gene has CDR1 MNHNS and CDR2 SASEGT. This CDR3 has 11 residues. CDR3 sequence reads: CASTELYEQYF. The CDR3 coding sequence is TGTGCCAGCACAGAACTTTACGAGCAGTACTTC.

V gene TRBV2 combines with J gene TRBJ2-7, with D perhaps TRBD2 (6 bases). There are 13 residues in the CDR3. The germline V gene encodes CDR1 SNHLY and CDR2 FYNNEI. Trimming took 8 bases from V and 7 from J, leaving 18 bases between them. The CDR3 nucleotides are TGTGCCAGCTGCGGGACGGGGCATGGGGAGCAGTACGTC. Its protein product is CASCGTGHGEQYV.

The chain has TRBV9 and TRBJ2-7, with TRBD2 identical over 14 bases. Germline CDR1 SGDLS, CDR2 YYNGEE. The V segment lost 4 bases and the J segment 8 bases; nucleotides outside the gene matches: 5. The length of the CDR3 is 14 residues. The chain's CDR3 is CASSPGTSGRQQYF. The CDR3 DNA sequence: TGTGCCAGCAGCCCCGGGACTAGCGGGAGACAGCAGTACTTC.

The rearrangement links TRBV11-2 to TRBJ1-1; D might be TRBD1 (5 bases). The CDR3 consists of 13 residues. The V end was cut by 1 base, the J end by 7 bases, with 10 bases between. The germline V gene encodes CDR1 SGHAT and CDR2 FQNNGV. The CDR3 protein is CASSLGLQVEAFF. The CDR3, as DNA: TGTGCCAGCAGCTTAGGATTACAGGTTGAAGCTTTCTTT.

As DNA, the CDR3 is TGTGCCAGCAGCTTGACAGGGGGCACGAGCCAGCCCCAGCATTTT. It codes for CASSLTGGTSQPQHF. The genes are TRBV7-8 and TRBJ1-5, with TRBD1 matching over 10 bases. Germline CDR1 is SGHVS and CDR2 is FQNEAQ. CDR3 size: 15 residues. V shed 3 bases, J shed 7 bases, and the junction held 6 bases outside the gene matches. The complete variable domain, with remaining parts taken from reference TRBV7-8 and TRBJ1-5, reads GAGVSQSPRYKVAKRGQDVALRCDPISGHVSLFWYQQALGQGPEFLTYFQNEAQLDKSGLPSDRFFAERPEGSVSTLKIQRTQQEDSAVYLCASSLTGGTSQPQHFGDGTRLSIL.

The CDR3 reads CASSYRGSNTGELFF. For the CDR3, the DNA is TGTGCCAGCAGCTACAGGGGTAGCAACACCGGGGAGCTGTTTTTT. This chain connects TRBV2 to TRBJ2-2; 7 bases fit TRBD1. The CDR3 has 15 amino acids. The germline V gene has CDR1 SNHLY and CDR2 FYNNEI. V shed 6 bases, J shed 2 bases, and the junction held 6 bases outside the gene matches.

The J gene is TRBJ2-1, the V gene TRBV7-2; 7 bases fit TRBD1. CDR3 length: 13 amino acids. J was trimmed by 7 bases and V by 1 base; bases with no gene match: 1. Germline V gives CDR1 SGHTA, CDR2 FQGNSA. The CDR3 sequence: CASSLEQGNEQFF. The DNA for the CDR3 is TGTGCCAGCAGCTTAGAACAGGGGAATGAGCAGTTCTTC.

The chain has TRBV9 and TRBJ2-2; D ambiguous. From germline, CDR1 is SGDLS and CDR2 YYNGEE. Trimming took off 3 bases at V and 1 base at J, with 4 bases between the two ends. There are 13 residues in the CDR3. The CDR3 DNA is TGTGCCAGCAGCGGACAGAACACCGGGGAGCTGTTTTTT. This gives the protein CASSGQNTGELFF. The whole variable domain, filled in from reference TRBV9 and TRBJ2-2, reads DSGVTQTPKHLITATGQRVTLRCSPRSGDLSVYWYQQSLDQGLQFLIQYYNGEERAKGNILERFSAQQFPDLHSELNLSSLELGDSALYFCASSGQNTGELFFGEGSRLTVL.

The chain has TRBV27 and TRBJ1-2; the match to TRBD1 covers 8 bases. In germline, CDR1 is MNHEY, CDR2 SMNVEV (reference sequence). The J segment lost 6 bases and the V segment lost 9 bases, leaving 15 bases of the junction unmatched. CDR3 length equals 15 residues. The CDR3 DNA reads as TGTGCCAGTAGAAGTTTCGACAGGGGAGATGATGGCTACACCTTC. This gives the protein CASRSFDRGDDGYTF.